These 18 T cell receptor beta chains were sequenced from one sample in a study of human T cells and chemical hapten exposure. Via MiXCR, TCRdb re-called the RACE reads, giving one row per CDR3 protein. The sample includes some 190,000 distinct CDR3 sequences, about 22% of them seen just once. Time point described: patch test 1, 2 weeks after DPC sensitization. Described treatment: therapeutic diphenylcyclopropenone sensitization with weekly scalp DPC. Sequencing used whole blood, obtained in connection with sensitization to the hapten diphenylcyclopropenone (DPC). The receptors were sampled from a woman in her forties or fifties with alopecia areata. Some clones in this sample may be carry-over from other donors' samples.

This clonotype was seen ten or more times. The V call is TRBV29-1, the J call TRBJ2-7, with a weak D call TRBD1 (5 bases). The CDR3 is 11 residues long. Germline V gives CDR1 SQVTM, CDR2 ANQGSEA. The ends were cut back, 7 bases at V and 5 bases at J, with 12 bases in the middle. The CDR3 DNA sequence: TGCAGCGCCAGAAGGGGTAACGAGCAGTACTTC. As protein: CSARRGNEQYF.

This clonotype was recorded a few times. The chain is built from TRBV18 and TRBJ2-1, with D perhaps TRBD2 (6 bases). Trimming removed 2 bases at V and 7 bases at J, with 12 bases between. CDR3 length: 14 amino acids. CDR1 is KGHSH, CDR2 LQKENI, per germline. CDR3 sequence reads: CASSPSGQGNEQFF. As DNA, the CDR3 is TGTGCCAGCTCACCAAGCGGGCAAGGGAATGAGCAGTTCTTC.

The rearrangement links TRBV7-8 to TRBJ1-1; 11 bases line up with TRBD1. There are 15 residues in the CDR3. J gave up 8 bases and V 5 bases, and 10 bases lay outside the gene matches. CDR1 is SGHVS and CDR2 is FQNEAQ in the germline V gene. CDR3 sequence: CASSAIGQGASEAFF. The CDR3 DNA sequence: TGTGCCAGCAGCGCCATTGGACAGGGGGCATCGGAAGCTTTCTTT.

The rearrangement joins TRBV7-9 to TRBJ1-3; D is unclear. The CDR3 sequence is 15 residues long. CDR1 and CDR2 (germline): SEHNR, FQNEAQ (reference sequence). The V end was cut by 5 bases, the J end by 0 bases, with 11 bases between. The CDR3 loop is CASSEDGYSGNTIYF. The CDR3, as DNA: TGTGCCAGCAGCGAGGACGGATACTCTGGAAACACCATATATTTT.

The chain recombines TRBV5-1 with TRBJ2-2; D might be TRBD1 (6 bases). V was trimmed by 4 bases and J by 5 bases, leaving 15 bases between them. CDR3 length: 15 residues. Germline V gene data show CDR1 as SGHRS and CDR2 as YFSETQ. CDR3 bases: TGCGCCAGCAGCATCCCGACAGGAATTACCGGGGAGCTGTTTTTT. It yields the protein CASSIPTGITGELFF.

This clonotype has only a few counts. Germline and junction disagree at one end, which may indicate a read error. The chain uses TRBV12-3 or TRBV12-4 and TRBJ2-3; the match to TRBD2 covers 9 bases. This CDR3 is 12 amino acids long. The chain's CDR3 is CASTREREATDF. The CDR3, as DNA: TGTGCCAGCACCCGGGAGCGGGAGGCTACGGATTTT.

This clonotype came up a few times. The chain uses TRBV3-1 and TRBJ1-1; no definite D call. This CDR3 is 14 amino acids long. With 1 base removed from V and 7 bases from J, the gap between germline ends came to 13 bases. Germline loops: CDR1 LGHDT, CDR2 YNNKEL (reference sequence). Here the CDR3 reads CASSQGQVYYEAFF. The CDR3 DNA follows: TGTGCCAGCAGCCAAGGGCAGGTATACTATGAAGCTTTCTTT.

This sequence joins TRBV5-1 and TRBJ1-1, with no clear D. Germline V gene sequence: CDR1 SGHRS, CDR2 YFSETQ. The V end was cut by 3 bases, the J end by 5 bases, with 14 bases between. The CDR3 is 14 residues long. The CDR3 nucleotides are TGCGCCAGCAGCTCTATCATAGGCGAGACTGAAGCTTTCTTT. This sequence encodes CASSSIIGETEAFF.

The chain recombines TRBV7-8 with TRBJ2-3; 11 bases are a match to TRBD2. The CDR3 is made up of 16 amino acids. CDR1 and CDR2 from the germline V gene are SGHVS and FQNEAQ. V lost 4 bases, J lost 5 bases, and 8 bases stayed unmatched. The CDR3, as DNA: TGTGCCAGCAGCTCAGAACTAGCGGGAGCCAGAGATACGCAGTATTTT. It translates to CASSSELAGARDTQYF.

This clonotype appeared a few times. The chain links TRBV5-1 to TRBJ2-2; no clear D gene. The CDR3 totals 14 residues. CDR1 is SGHRS, CDR2 YFSETQ, per germline. V was pared by 7 bases and J by 3 bases, with 13 bases between. CDR3 sequence: CASLKGLDTGELFF. In DNA form, the CDR3 reads TGCGCCAGCCTCAAAGGGCTGGACACCGGGGAGCTGTTTTTT.

This clonotype has more than one count but fewer than ten. V gene TRBV12-3 or TRBV12-4 combines with J gene TRBJ1-5; 11 bases align to TRBD1. Trimming at V came to 6 bases and at J to 7 bases, leaving 11 bases not matched to a gene. The CDR3 is 16 amino acids. CDR3 nucleotides: TGTGCCAGCAGCCGGAATGGACAGGGGGCGAAGCAGCCCCAGCATTTT. Protein sequence: CASSRNGQGAKQPQHF.

This clonotype was found a few times. This rearrangement joins TRBV11-2 to TRBJ2-1, with TRBD1 identical over 7 bases. The germline gives CDR1 SGHAT, CDR2 FQNNGV. J lost 0 bases, V lost 1 base, and 0 bases had no gene match. This CDR3 contains 15 residues. The CDR3 DNA is TGTGCCAGCAGCTTAGGGGACAGCTCCTACAATGAGCAGTTCTTC. As protein: CASSLGDSSYNEQFF.

This clonotype turned up a few times. This chain links TRBV10-3 with TRBJ1-5, with D unclear. This CDR3 has 14 residues. The V end was cut by 3 bases, the J end by 5 bases, with 11 bases between. Germline CDR1 and CDR2: ENHRY and SYGVKD. The CDR3 nucleotides are TGTGCCATCAGTGACCCGAAGAGTCATCAGCCCCAGCATTTT. As protein: CAISDPKSHQPQHF.

This clonotype was recorded a few times. The V gene is TRBV6-1, the J gene TRBJ2-1; D remains ambiguous. V was cut by 11 bases and J by 8 bases, with 19 bases left in between. Germline V gene sequence: CDR1 MNHNS, CDR2 SASEGT. The CDR3 has 13 residues. DNA of the CDR3: TGTGCCTCAGTACGTCCCGGGTACGATGAGCAGTTCTTC. This translates into CASVRPGYDEQFF.

This clonotype was seen repeatedly, ten times or more. This rearrangement joins TRBV10-3 to TRBJ2-1, with TRBD2 matching 8 bases. The CDR3 sequence is 11 residues long. Germline assignment: CDR1 ENHRY and CDR2 SYGVKD. V gave up 6 bases and J gave up 10 bases; unmatched junction bases: 2. CDR3 sequence: CAIRREGEQFF. The DNA for the CDR3 is TGTGCCATCAGACGGGAGGGGGAGCAGTTCTTC.

CDR3 coding DNA: TGTGCCAGCACTGAGGGAGACACTGAAGCTTTCTTT. It specifies CASTEGDTEAFF. This chain joins TRBV6-6 and TRBJ1-1, with D hard to call. The V gene lost 7 bases and the J gene lost 3 bases, with 9 bases spanning the gap. The CDR3 has 12 amino acids. Germline lookup yields CDR1 MNHNY and CDR2 SVGAGI (reference sequence).

The chain uses TRBV6-6 and TRBJ1-4; D remains ambiguous. CDR1 is MNHNY, CDR2 SVGAGI, per germline (reference sequence). Trimming took off 2 bases at V and 4 bases at J, with 14 bases between the two ends. The length of the CDR3 is 16 residues. The CDR3 bases are TGTGCCAGCAGTTACAGAGACACCGCCCTTAATGAAAAACTGTTTTTT. Translated: CASSYRDTALNEKLFF.

The V gene is TRBV5-1, the J gene TRBJ2-1; tentatively, D is TRBD1 or TRBD2 (6 bases each). CDR3 length: 16 amino acids. V was shortened by 0 bases and J by 3 bases, with 13 bases between the two germline ends. In germline, CDR1 is SGHRS, CDR2 YFSETQ. In nucleotides, the CDR3 is TGCGCCAGCAGCTTGGTAGGGGGGAGGAACTACAATGAGCAGTTCTTC. It yields the protein CASSLVGGRNYNEQFF.